A selection of T cell receptor beta chains follows, all from one sample in a study of patients and donors after allogeneic stem cell transplantation. TCRdb reprocessed the RT-PCR reads via MiXCR and lists one record per CDR3 protein. The repertoire holds about 400,000 distinct CDR3 sequences, with around 16% as singletons. What was sequenced was blood, either unsorted or a sorted T cell fraction (not recorded which). Receptor source: a human donor who was either an allogeneic HSCT recipient or a stem cell or donor lymphocyte infusion donor (not recorded which). It is not recorded whose cells these are; they may come from a transplant donor. The CDR3 runs from the conserved cysteine through the conserved F or W. The D gene is left open where the match is weak. Not every row has a clone size; where given, it reads once, few, many or a size class.

>NA|TRBJ2-5|TRBV7-8|few
CASSLQGRSQETQYF
TGTGCCAGCAGCTTACAGGGGAGAAGCCAAGAGACCCAGTACTTC
>NA|TRBJ1-5|TRBV24-1|NA
CATFALSPGPREGNQPQHF
TGTGCCACCTTTGCCCTCTCACCGGGGCCAAGGGAGGGCAATCAGCCCCAGCATTTT
>TRBD1|TRBJ2-7|TRBV6-1|few
CASRGTALYEQYF
TGTGCCAGCAGGGGGACAGCGCTCTACGAGCAGTACTTC
>NA|TRBJ1-2|TRBV20-1|NA
CSAFVLNPADYTF
TGCAGTGCTTTTGTCCTAAACCCTGCGGACTACACCTTC
>TRBD1|TRBJ2-7|TRBV6-6|few
CASSYSRTGIAYF
TGTGCCAGCAGTTACTCGAGGACAGGGATCGCGTACTTC
>TRBD1|TRBJ1-2|TRBV5-1|many
CASSLGQGNYGYTF
TGTGCCAGCAGCTTGGGACAGGGAAACTATGGCTACACCTTC
>NA|TRBJ1-1|TRBV11-2|NA
CASSLVKLRATEAFF
TGTGCCAGCAGCTTAGTCAAGCTCAGGGCCACTGAAGCTTTCTTT
>TRBD2|TRBJ2-1|TRBV2|few
CASSRTSGSGQEQFF
TGTGCCAGCAGCCGGACTAGCGGGAGCGGTCAAGAGCAGTTCTTC
>NA|TRBJ2-2|TRBV12-3/TRBV12-4|few
CASSFPMGDTGELFF
TGTGCCAGCAGTTTCCCTATGGGGGACACCGGGGAGCTGTTTTTT
>NA|TRBJ1-2|TRBV20-1|NA
CSARGLEGYGYTF
TGCAGTGCTAGAGGGCTCGAGGGGTATGGCTACACCTTC
>NA|TRBJ1-1|TRBV5-5|NA
CASSLRWAEGTEAFF
TGTGCCAGCAGCTTGCGGTGGGCCGAGGGGACTGAAGCTTTCTTT
>TRBD1|TRBJ1-1|TRBV28|NA
CASRAHRGTEAFF
TGTGCCAGCAGGGCTCACAGGGGAACTGAAGCTTTCTTT
>TRBD1|TRBJ1-1|TRBV5-1|few
CASSLVLTGGTEAFF
TGCGCCAGCAGCTTGGTTCTAACAGGGGGGACTGAAGCTTTCTTT
>NA|TRBJ2-7|TRBV12-3/TRBV12-4|few
CASSSDPRPYEQYF
TGTGCCAGCAGCAGCGATCCCCGGCCCTACGAGCAGTACTTC
>NA|TRBJ2-7|TRBV24-1|NA
CATSDPSQGIEQYF
TGTGCCACCAGTGATCCCTCACAGGGAATCGAGCAGTACTTC
>TRBD1|TRBJ2-5|TRBV3-1|NA
CASGTGEKTQYF
TGTGCCAGCGGGACAGGAGAAAAGACCCAGTACTTC
>NA|TRBJ2-2|TRBV7-9|NA
CASSATPGTGELFF
TGTGCCAGCAGCGCCACTCCAGGGACCGGGGAGCTGTTTTTT
>NA|TRBJ2-1|TRBV7-9|NA
CASSGRDTSYNEQFF
TGTGCCAGCAGCGGCCGGGACACCTCCTACAATGAGCAGTTCTTC
>NA|TRBJ2-2|TRBV15|few
CATSLDTGELFF
TGTGCCACCAGTTTAGACACCGGGGAGCTGTTTTTT
>NA|TRBJ1-2|TRBV5-1|many
CASSLSKGKGYGYTF
TGCGCCAGCAGCTTGTCGAAGGGAAAAGGATATGGCTACACCTTC
>TRBD2|TRBJ2-4|TRBV5-6|NA
CASSLLAGPLAKNIQYF
TGTGCCAGCAGCTTGCTAGCGGGGCCCCTAGCCAAAAACATTCAGTACTTC
>TRBD1|TRBJ1-2|TRBV2|NA
CASMGQGDGYTF
TGTGCCAGCATGGGACAGGGTGATGGCTACACCTTC
>NA|TRBJ1-6|TRBV5-1|few
CASRQAGSPLHF
TGCGCCAGCAGACAGGCGGGTTCACCCCTCCACTTT
>TRBD2|TRBJ2-1|TRBV24-1|NA
CATSDFGVAGDEQFF
TGTGCCACCAGTGATTTTGGAGTAGCGGGAGATGAGCAGTTCTTC